This T cell receptor (beta chain) was captured in a study of T-cell reconstitution after alpha-beta-depleted transplantation in children. The V and J ends lost 4 bases and 6 bases respectively, with 10 bases between them. The CDR3 totals 13 residues. This clonotype was seen a few times. TCRbeta library construction was performed incorporating unique molecular identifiers. TCRdb recomputed calls from the PCR reads with MiXCR, one row per CDR3 protein. The table includes over 200,000 distinct CDR3 sequences, around a sixth detected once. The chain carries TRBV12-3 or TRBV12-4 and TRBJ2-1; D uncertain. The sample here was PBMCs, mostly from graft donor cells, taken 360 days after TCRalphabeta/CD19-depleted stem cell transplant. This sequence was found in a male patient between 2 and 15 years old who had a stem cell transplant for acute lymphoblastic leukemia, so the T cells may come from the graft donor. This CDR3 reads CASSSSSLNEQFF. The CDR3 bases are TGTGCCAGCAGTTCCTCATCCCTCAATGAGCAGTTCTTC.